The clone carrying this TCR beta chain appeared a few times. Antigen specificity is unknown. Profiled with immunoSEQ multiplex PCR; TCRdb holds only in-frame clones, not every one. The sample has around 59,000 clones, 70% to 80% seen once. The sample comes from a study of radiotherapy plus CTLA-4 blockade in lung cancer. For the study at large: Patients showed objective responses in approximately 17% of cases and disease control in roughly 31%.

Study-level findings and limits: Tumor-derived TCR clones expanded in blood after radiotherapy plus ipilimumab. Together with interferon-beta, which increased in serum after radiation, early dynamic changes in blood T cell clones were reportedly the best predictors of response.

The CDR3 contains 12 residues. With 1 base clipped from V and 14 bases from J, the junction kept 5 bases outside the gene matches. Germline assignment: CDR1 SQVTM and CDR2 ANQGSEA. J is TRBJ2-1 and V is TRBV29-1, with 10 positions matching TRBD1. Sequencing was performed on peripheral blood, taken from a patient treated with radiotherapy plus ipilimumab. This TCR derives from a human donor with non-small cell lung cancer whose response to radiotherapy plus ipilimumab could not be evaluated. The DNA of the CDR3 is TGCAGCGTTGAAGGGACAGGGGGTCGAAAGTTCTTC. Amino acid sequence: CSVEGTGGRKFF.